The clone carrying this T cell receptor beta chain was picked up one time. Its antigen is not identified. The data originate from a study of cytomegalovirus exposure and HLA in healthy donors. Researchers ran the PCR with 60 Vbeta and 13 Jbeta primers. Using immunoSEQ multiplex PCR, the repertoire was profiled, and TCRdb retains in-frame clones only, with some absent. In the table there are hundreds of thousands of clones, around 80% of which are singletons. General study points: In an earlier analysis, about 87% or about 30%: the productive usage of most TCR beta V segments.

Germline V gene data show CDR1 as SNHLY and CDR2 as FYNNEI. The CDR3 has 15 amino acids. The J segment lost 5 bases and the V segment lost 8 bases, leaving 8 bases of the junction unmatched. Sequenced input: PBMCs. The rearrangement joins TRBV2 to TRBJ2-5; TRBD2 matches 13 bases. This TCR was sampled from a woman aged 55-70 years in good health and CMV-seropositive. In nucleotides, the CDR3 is TGTGCCAGCCGCCGGACTAGCGGGGGTTCTGAGACCCAGTACTTC. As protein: CASRRTSGGSETQYF.